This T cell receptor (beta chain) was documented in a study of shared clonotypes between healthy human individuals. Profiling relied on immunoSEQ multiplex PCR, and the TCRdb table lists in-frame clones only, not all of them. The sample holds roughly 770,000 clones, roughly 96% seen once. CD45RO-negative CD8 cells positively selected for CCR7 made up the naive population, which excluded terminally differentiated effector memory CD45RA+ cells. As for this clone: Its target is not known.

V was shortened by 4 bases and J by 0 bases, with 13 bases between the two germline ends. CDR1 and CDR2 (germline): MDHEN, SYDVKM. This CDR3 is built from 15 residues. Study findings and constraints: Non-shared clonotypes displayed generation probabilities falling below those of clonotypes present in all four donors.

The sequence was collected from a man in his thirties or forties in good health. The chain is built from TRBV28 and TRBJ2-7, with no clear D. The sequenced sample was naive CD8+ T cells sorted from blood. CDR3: CASSYPRTVSYEQYF. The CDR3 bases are TGTGCCAGCAGTTACCCCCGGACCGTCTCCTACGAGCAGTACTTC.